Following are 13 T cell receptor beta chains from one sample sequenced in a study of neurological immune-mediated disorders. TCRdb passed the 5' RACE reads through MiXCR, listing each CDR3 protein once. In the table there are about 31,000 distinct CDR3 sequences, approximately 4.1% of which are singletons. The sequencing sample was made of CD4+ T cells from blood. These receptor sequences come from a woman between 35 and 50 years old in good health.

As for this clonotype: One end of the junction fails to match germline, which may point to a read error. The CDR3 here is CANSFGGGDTQYF. Here the CDR3 DNA reads TGTGCCAACAGTTTCGGGGGGGGGGATACGCAGTATTTT. This chain connects TRBV12-3 or TRBV12-4 to TRBJ2-3, with 8 nucleotides matching TRBD2. This CDR3 is built from 13 residues.

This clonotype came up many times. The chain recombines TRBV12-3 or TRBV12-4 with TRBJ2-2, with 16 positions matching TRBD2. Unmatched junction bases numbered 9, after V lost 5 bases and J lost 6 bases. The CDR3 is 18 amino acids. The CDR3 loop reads CASSDPGTSGRAPGELFF. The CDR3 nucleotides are TGTGCCAGCAGTGACCCCGGGACTAGCGGGAGGGCCCCCGGGGAGCTGTTTTTT.

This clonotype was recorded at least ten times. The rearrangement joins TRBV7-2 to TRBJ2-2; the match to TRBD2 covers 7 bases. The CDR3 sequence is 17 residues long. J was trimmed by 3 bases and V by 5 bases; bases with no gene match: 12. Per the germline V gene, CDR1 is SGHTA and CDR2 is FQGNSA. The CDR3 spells CASSLLSGPRHTGELFF. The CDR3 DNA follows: TGTGCCAGCAGCCTCCTTAGCGGGCCAAGGCACACCGGGGAGCTGTTTTTT.

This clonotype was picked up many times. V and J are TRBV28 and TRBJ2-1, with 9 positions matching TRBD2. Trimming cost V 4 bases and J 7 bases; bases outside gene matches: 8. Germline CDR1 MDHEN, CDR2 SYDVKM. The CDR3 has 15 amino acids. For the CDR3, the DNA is TGTGCCAGCAGTTATAGCGGGAGCGGCGGTAATGAGCAGTTCTTC. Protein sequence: CASSYSGSGGNEQFF.

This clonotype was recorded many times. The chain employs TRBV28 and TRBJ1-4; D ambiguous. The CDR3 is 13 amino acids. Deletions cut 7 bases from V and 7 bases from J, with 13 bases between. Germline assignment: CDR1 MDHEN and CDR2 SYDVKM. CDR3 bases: TGTGCCAGCAACGGGAGGACCGGTGAAAAACTGTTTTTT. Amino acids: CASNGRTGEKLFF.

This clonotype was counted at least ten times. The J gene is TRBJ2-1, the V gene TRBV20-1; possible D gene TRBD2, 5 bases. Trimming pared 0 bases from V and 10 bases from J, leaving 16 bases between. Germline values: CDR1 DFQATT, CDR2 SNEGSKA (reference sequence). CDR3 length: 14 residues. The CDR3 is CSARDLGSVMEQFF. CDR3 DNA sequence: TGCAGTGCTAGAGATCTAGGTAGCGTGATGGAGCAGTTCTTC.

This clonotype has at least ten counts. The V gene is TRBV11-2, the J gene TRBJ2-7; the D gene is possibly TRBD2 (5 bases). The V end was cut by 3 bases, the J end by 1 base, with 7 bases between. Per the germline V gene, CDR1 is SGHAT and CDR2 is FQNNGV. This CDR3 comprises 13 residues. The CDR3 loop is CASSFGISYEQYF. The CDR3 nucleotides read TGTGCCAGCAGCTTCGGGATTTCCTACGAGCAGTACTTC.

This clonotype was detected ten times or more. CDR3 sequence (DNA): TGCAGTGCGCCGTCGCTAGCGGGACAAGCCTACGAGCAGTACTTC. Protein sequence: CSAPSLAGQAYEQYF. The gene calls are TRBV20-1 and TRBJ2-7; 9 bases map to TRBD2. Losses at the gene ends were 6 bases for V and 2 bases for J; bases not matched to a gene: 11. The V gene's germline CDR1 is DFQATT and CDR2 SNEGSKA (reference sequence). The CDR3 runs 15 residues.

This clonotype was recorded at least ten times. The CDR3 loop reads CASSLDWGRAQYF. CDR3 DNA: TGTGCCAGCAGCTTAGACTGGGGGCGAGCGCAGTATTTT. This chain links TRBV7-8 with TRBJ2-3, with a possible D match to TRBD1 (6 bases). Trimming took off 1 base at V and 10 bases at J, with 12 bases between the two ends. Germline V CDR1 and CDR2: SGHVS, FQNEAQ. This CDR3 is built from 13 residues.

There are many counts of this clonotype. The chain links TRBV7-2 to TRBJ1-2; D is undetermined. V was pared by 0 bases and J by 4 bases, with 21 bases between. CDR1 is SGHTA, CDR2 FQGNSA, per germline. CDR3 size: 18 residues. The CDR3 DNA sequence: TGTGCCAGCAGCTTAGCGCCTTTAATGGACCGCCCACGCTATGGCTACACCTTC. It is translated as CASSLAPLMDRPRYGYTF.

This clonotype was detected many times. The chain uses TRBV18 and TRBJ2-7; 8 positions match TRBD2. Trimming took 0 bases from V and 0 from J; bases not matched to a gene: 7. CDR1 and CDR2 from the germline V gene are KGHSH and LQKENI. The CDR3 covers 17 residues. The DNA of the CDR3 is TGTGCCAGCTCACCACCCGGGGGGGGGCCCCGCTCCTACGAGCAGTACTTC. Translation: CASSPPGGGPRSYEQYF.

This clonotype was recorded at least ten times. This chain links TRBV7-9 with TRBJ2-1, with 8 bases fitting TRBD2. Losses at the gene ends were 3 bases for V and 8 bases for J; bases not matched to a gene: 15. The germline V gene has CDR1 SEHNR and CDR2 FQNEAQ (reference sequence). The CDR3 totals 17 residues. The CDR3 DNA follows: TGTGCCAGCAGCTTGGGACCCGGGACTAGGGGTGTAGATGAGCAGTTCTTC. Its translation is CASSLGPGTRGVDEQFF.

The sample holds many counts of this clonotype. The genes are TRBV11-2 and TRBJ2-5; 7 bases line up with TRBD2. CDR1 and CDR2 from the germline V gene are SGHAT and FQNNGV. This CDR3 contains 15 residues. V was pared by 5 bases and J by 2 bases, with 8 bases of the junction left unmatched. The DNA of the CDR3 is TGTGCCAGCAGCCGCGACCTGGGGGGGCAAGAGACCCAGTACTTC. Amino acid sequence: CASSRDLGGQETQYF.